Each of the 19 T cell receptor beta chains below was sequenced from the same sample in a study of CD8 T cells in ankylosing spondylitis (dated by TCRdb to the late 2010s). Study-wide findings and limitations: A TCR beta motif of several highly homologous amino acid variants appeared characteristic of blood from ankylosing spondylitis patients.

Library preparation employed 5' RACE. The reads were generated on an Illumina HiSeq 2500. TCRdb redid the processing of the public reads, applying fastp at Q25 and MiXCR, and retained in-frame beta chains. Entries are consolidated by CDR3 protein sequence, retaining the most common genes and DNA. Within this sample are around 130,000 distinct CDR3 sequences, with 17% of them counted one time only. The biggest ten clones account for approximately 30% of the sample. Their cognate antigens are unknown. The sequencing input was blood, either unsorted or a sorted T cell fraction (not recorded which). Receptors originate from a male donor with ankylosing spondylitis.

The chain carries TRBV6-5 and TRBJ2-2, with D hard to call. CDR1 MNHEY and CDR2 SVGAGI come from the germline V gene. V lost 3 bases and J 4 bases, leaving 15 bases between the germline ends. The CDR3 length is 16 residues. The CDR3 region has the DNA TGTGCCAGCAGTTATTGGGAAACCTTTTTCACCGGGGAGCTGTTTTTT. Translating it yields CASSYWETFFTGELFF.

The chain links TRBV27 to TRBJ1-2; TRBD1 is a possible D gene (6 bases). Germline lookup yields CDR1 MNHEY and CDR2 SMNVEV (reference sequence). The ends were cut back, 6 bases at V and 7 bases at J, with 12 bases in the middle. The CDR3 has 12 residues. In DNA, the CDR3 is TGTGCCAGCAGACTACAGGGTGGTGGCTACACCTTC. It encodes CASRLQGGGYTF.

There are a few counts of this clonotype. This rearrangement joins TRBV14 to TRBJ2-7, with D perhaps given as TRBD1 or TRBD2 (5 bases each). The germline V gene has CDR1 SGHDN and CDR2 FVKESK. The ends were cut back, 6 bases at V and 3 bases at J, with 15 bases in the middle. The CDR3 is made up of 14 amino acids. This chain's CDR3 is CASRPSGPYYEQYF. CDR3 DNA: TGTGCCAGCAGACCCTCGGGACCCTACTACGAGCAGTACTTC.

The V call is TRBV20-1, the J call TRBJ2-7; TRBD1 is a possible D gene (7 bases). CDR1 is DFQATT and CDR2 is SNEGSKA in the germline V gene (reference sequence). V shed 8 bases and J shed 0 bases, with 14 bases lying between them. This CDR3 spans 13 amino acids. CDR3 DNA sequence: TGCAGTAAACCAGGGGGGAGCTCCTACGAGCAGTACTTC. Translated: CSKPGGSSYEQYF.

This clonotype was found a few times. The gene calls are TRBV10-3 and TRBJ2-7; the match to TRBD1 covers 10 bases. Looked up from germline, CDR1 is ENHRY and CDR2 is SYGVKD. J was trimmed by 3 bases and V by 10 bases; bases with no gene match: 6. This CDR3 spans 13 amino acids. The CDR3 sequence is CATGTGDVYEQYF. The CDR3 DNA reads TGTGCCACCGGGACAGGGGACGTCTACGAGCAGTACTTC.

The chain is built from TRBV27 and TRBJ2-5; D gene uncertain. Trimming took off 4 bases at V and 7 bases at J, with 7 bases between the two ends. This CDR3 has 11 amino acids. The germline gives CDR1 MNHEY, CDR2 SMNVEV (reference sequence). CDR3 nucleotide sequence: TGTGCCAGCAGTTCCCTGGGGACCCAGTACTTC. This sequence encodes CASSSLGTQYF.

This chain links TRBV4-1 with TRBJ1-2; possible D gene TRBD1, 5 bases. Trimming removed 1 base at V and 2 bases at J, with 8 bases between. Germline V gives CDR1 MGHRA, CDR2 YSYEKL. The CDR3 contains 14 residues. DNA of the CDR3: TGCGCCAGCAGCCAAGTTCGGGGGAACTATGGCTACACCTTC. Protein product: CASSQVRGNYGYTF.

V usage is TRBV5-1 and J usage is TRBJ2-2; 8 nucleotides agree with TRBD1. The CDR3 loop spans 12 amino acids. The germline gives CDR1 SGHRS, CDR2 YFSETQ. The V gene end was trimmed by 5 bases and the J gene end by 6 bases; junction bases not matched to a gene: 0. CDR3 nucleotides: TGCGCCAGCAGACAGGGGGCCGGGGAGCTGTTTTTT. It translates to CASRQGAGELFF.

This clonotype was detected many times. The V call is TRBV2, the J call TRBJ2-7; D gene ambiguous. V lost 4 bases to trimming and J lost 5 bases, with 12 bases between them. The CDR3 totals 13 residues. Germline V CDR1 and CDR2: SNHLY, FYNNEI. CDR3 in amino acids: CASSAGMVDEQYF. In DNA, the CDR3 is TGTGCCAGCAGTGCCGGCATGGTCGACGAGCAGTACTTC.

V usage is TRBV4-2 and J usage is TRBJ1-2; D may be TRBD1 (6 bases). V shed 3 bases and J shed 8 bases, with 16 bases lying between them. The CDR3 sequence is 14 residues long. Per the germline V gene, CDR1 is LGHNA and CDR2 is YNFKEQ. CDR3 region: CASSQDRREGGYTF. The CDR3 DNA reads TGTGCCAGCAGCCAGGACAGAAGGGAGGGCGGCTACACCTTC.

The genes are TRBV14 and TRBJ2-7, with TRBD1 as a possible D gene (6 bases). From germline, CDR1 is SGHDN and CDR2 FVKESK. Trimming took off 4 bases at V and 0 bases at J, with 10 bases between the two ends. This CDR3 is built from 14 residues. The CDR3 nucleotides are TGTGCCAGCAGCCCGGGACACGGCTCCTACGAGCAGTACTTC. It is translated as CASSPGHGSYEQYF.

This clonotype was observed a few times. The chain has TRBV3-1 and TRBJ2-7, with 9 positions matching TRBD2. This CDR3 contains 14 residues. The J segment lost 7 bases and the V segment lost 0 bases, leaving 4 bases of the junction unmatched. Germline V CDR1 and CDR2: LGHDT, YNNKEL (reference sequence). The CDR3 DNA is TGTGCCAGCAGCCAAGATTGGCTAGCGGGAGAGCAGTACTTC. Encoded protein: CASSQDWLAGEQYF.

V gene TRBV5-4 combines with J gene TRBJ2-1; 8 bases agree with TRBD2. In germline, CDR1 is SGHNT, CDR2 YYREEE (reference sequence). The CDR3 consists of 15 residues. The junction had 11 bases not matched to a gene; V was cut back by 3 bases and J by 9 bases. For the CDR3, the DNA is TGTGCCAGCAGCTCATATTCGGGACTAGTGGGTGAGCAGTTCTTC. Protein product: CASSSYSGLVGEQFF.

The chain uses TRBV12-3 or TRBV12-4 and TRBJ2-1; possibly TRBD2 for D (6 bases). This CDR3 region has 13 residues. The V gene lost 6 bases and the J gene lost 7 bases, with 13 bases spanning the gap. CDR3 nucleotide sequence: TGTGCCAGCAGCCCCCAGCGGGCTAATGAGCAGTTCTTC. Amino acids: CASSPQRANEQFF.

The V gene is TRBV7-9, the J gene TRBJ1-5, with D hard to call. The CDR3 consists of 12 residues. Trimming cost V 6 bases and J 9 bases, with 12 bases left between them. CDR1 is SEHNR and CDR2 is FQNEAQ in the germline V gene (reference sequence). In DNA, the CDR3 is TGTGCCAGCAGTTACGGACCTGGGCCCCAGCATTTT. This sequence encodes CASSYGPGPQHF.

The rearrangement links TRBV11-1 to TRBJ2-6; 9 bases line up with TRBD1. Trimming cost V 5 bases and J 2 bases; bases outside gene matches: 16. This CDR3 has 20 amino acids. Germline assignment: CDR1 SGHAT and CDR2 FQDESV (reference sequence). CDR3 sequence reads: CASSTDLFDRGIPGANVLTF. The CDR3 nucleotides are TGTGCCAGCAGCACCGACTTATTTGACAGGGGGATACCTGGGGCCAACGTCCTGACTTTC.

This clonotype was seen a single time. J is TRBJ2-1 and V is TRBV2, with TRBD1 matching over 7 bases. Trimming took 6 bases from V and 0 from J; bases not matched to a gene: 5. The CDR3 totals 15 residues. Per the germline V gene, CDR1 is SNHLY and CDR2 is FYNNEI. The CDR3 nucleotides read TGTGCCAGCAGACCGGGACAGATCTCCTACAATGAGCAGTTCTTC. It specifies CASRPGQISYNEQFF. Full variable domain (missing parts from reference TRBV2 and TRBJ2-1): EPEVTQTPSHQVTQMGQEVILRCVPISNHLYFYWYRQILGQKVEFLVSFYNNEISEKSEIFDDQFSVERPDGSNFTLKIRSTKLEDSAMYFCASRPGQISYNEQFFGPGTRLTVL.

This clonotype was counted between two and nine times. The rearrangement joins TRBV2 to TRBJ2-7; D remains unclear. This CDR3 has 15 residues. Germline CDR1 and CDR2: SNHLY and FYNNEI. V was cut by 2 bases and J by 3 bases, with 14 bases left in between. CDR3 protein: CASSEFLSLSYEQYF. CDR3 DNA sequence: TGTGCCAGCAGTGAATTTCTCTCCCTTAGCTACGAGCAGTACTTC.

The chain recombines TRBV6-5 with TRBJ2-5; 9 bases fit TRBD2. The CDR3 has 14 residues. Germline trimming cut 4 bases from V and 5 bases from J; bases unmatched to any gene: 5. Germline V gene data show CDR1 as MNHEY and CDR2 as SVGAGI. CDR3 nucleotide sequence: TGTGCCAGCAGTTGGGCGGGAGGGGTCGAGACCCAGTACTTC. As protein: CASSWAGGVETQYF.